This paragraph covers one TCR beta chain sequence. Antigen specificity is unknown. Germline V gives CDR1 MNHEY, CDR2 SMNVEV (reference sequence). This CDR3 has 15 residues. V shed 5 bases, J shed 5 bases, and the junction held 8 bases outside the gene matches. The source of the sample is a study of T cell repertoires in cytomegalovirus infection. Study at large: Shared public TCR beta signatures pointed to both CMV infection and a matching HLA type. The study's findings and limits: The cumulative frequency of public TCR beta families distinguished individuals who carried CMV together with the relevant HLA.

TCRdb re-derived calls from the reads in MiXCR, one entry per CDR3 protein. The repertoire holds approximately 770,000 distinct CDR3 sequences, with roughly 28% as singletons. Here the sequenced sample was cultured CD8+ T cells from PBMCs, taken from culture after CMV antigen stimulation. V gene TRBV27 combines with J gene TRBJ1-5, with TRBD1 matching 8 bases. This clonotype was obtained from a human donor in good health (CMV status not recorded). Some clones in this sample may be carry-over from other donors' samples. The CDR3, as DNA: TGTGCCAGCAGTCCCCACGACAGGGGTTATCAGCCCCAGCATTTT. This encodes CASSPHDRGYQPQHF.